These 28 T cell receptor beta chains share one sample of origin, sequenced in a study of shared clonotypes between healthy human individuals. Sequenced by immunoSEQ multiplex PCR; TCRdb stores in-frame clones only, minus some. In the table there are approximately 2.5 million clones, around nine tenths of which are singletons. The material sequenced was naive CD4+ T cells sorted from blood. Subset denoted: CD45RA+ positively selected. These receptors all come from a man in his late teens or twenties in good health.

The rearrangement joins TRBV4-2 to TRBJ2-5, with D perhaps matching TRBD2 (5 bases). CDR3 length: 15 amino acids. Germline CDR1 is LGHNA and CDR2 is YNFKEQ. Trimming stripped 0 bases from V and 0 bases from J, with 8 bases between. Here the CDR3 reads CASSQEGGYQETQYF. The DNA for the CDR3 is TGTGCCAGCAGCCAAGAGGGCGGGTACCAAGAGACCCAGTACTTC.

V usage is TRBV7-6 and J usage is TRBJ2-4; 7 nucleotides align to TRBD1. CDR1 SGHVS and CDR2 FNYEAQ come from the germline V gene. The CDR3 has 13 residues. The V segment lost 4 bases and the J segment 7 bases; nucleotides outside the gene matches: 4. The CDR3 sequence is CASSSQGQNIQYF. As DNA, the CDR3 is TGTGCCAGCAGCTCACAGGGGCAGAACATTCAGTACTTC.

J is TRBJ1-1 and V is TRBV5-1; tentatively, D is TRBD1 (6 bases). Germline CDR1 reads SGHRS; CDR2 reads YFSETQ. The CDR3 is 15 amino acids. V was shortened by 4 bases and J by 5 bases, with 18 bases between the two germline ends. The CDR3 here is CASSRMEGQGTEAFF. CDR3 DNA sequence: TGCGCCAGCAGCCGGATGGAGGGACAAGGGACTGAAGCTTTCTTT.

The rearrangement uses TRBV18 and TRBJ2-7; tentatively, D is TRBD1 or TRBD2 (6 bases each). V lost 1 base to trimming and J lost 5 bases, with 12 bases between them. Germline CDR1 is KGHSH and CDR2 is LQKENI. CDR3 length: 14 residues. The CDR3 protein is CASSPRGAENEQYF. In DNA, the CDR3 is TGTGCCAGCTCACCACGGGGGGCTGAAAACGAGCAGTACTTC.

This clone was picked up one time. The CDR3 loop is CASSSTRKTGGEGNTIYF. CDR3 in DNA: TGCGCCAGCAGCTCAACCCGTAAGACAGGGGGCGAGGGAAACACCATATATTTT. The chain is built from TRBV5-1 and TRBJ1-3; 10 bases align to TRBD1. The CDR3 loop spans 18 amino acids. Germline lookup yields CDR1 SGHRS and CDR2 YFSETQ. With 3 bases clipped from V and 4 bases from J, the junction kept 13 bases outside the gene matches.

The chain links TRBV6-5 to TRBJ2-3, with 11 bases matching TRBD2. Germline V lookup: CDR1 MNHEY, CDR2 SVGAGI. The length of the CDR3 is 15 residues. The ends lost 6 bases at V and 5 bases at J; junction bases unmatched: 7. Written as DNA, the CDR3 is TGTGCCAGCAGCCCGGGACTAGCGGCGGTAGATACGCAGTATTTT. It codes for CASSPGLAAVDTQYF.

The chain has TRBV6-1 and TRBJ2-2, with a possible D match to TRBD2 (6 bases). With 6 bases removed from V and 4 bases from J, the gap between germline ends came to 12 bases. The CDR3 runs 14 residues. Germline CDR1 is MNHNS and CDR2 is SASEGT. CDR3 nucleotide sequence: TGTGCCAGCAGCCAGTTGGGGGGCACCGGGGAGCTGTTTTTT. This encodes CASSQLGGTGELFF.

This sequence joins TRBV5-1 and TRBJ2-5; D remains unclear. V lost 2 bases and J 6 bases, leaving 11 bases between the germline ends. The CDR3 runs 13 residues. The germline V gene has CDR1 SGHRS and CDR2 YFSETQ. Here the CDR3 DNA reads TGCGCCAGCAGCTTCATGGGCGAAAAGACCCAGTACTTC. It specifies CASSFMGEKTQYF.

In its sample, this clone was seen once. The CDR3 nucleotides are TGTGCCAGCAGTTTATCAGCGCCCAGTGACTATGGCTACACCTTC. It yields the protein CASSLSAPSDYGYTF. The chain combines TRBV28 with TRBJ1-2; D not resolved. CDR3 size: 15 residues. Trimming pared 1 base from V and 3 bases from J, leaving 12 bases between. Germline V gene sequence: CDR1 MDHEN, CDR2 SYDVKM.

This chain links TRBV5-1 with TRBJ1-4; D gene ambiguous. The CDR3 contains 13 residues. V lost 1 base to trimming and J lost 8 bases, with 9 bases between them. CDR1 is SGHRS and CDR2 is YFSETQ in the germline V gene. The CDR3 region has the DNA TGCGCCAGCAGCTTGATTTACGGGGAAAAACTGTTTTTT. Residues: CASSLIYGEKLFF.

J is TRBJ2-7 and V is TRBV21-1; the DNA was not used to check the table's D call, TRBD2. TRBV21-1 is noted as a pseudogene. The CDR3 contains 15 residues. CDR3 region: CASSKGGTSTYEQYF. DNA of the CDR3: TGTGCCAGCAGCAAAGGGGGGACTAGCACATACGAGCAGTACTTC.

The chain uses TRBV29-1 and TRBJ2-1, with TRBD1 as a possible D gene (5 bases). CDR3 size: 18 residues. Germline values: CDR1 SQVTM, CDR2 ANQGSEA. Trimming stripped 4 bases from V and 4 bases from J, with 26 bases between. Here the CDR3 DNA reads TGCAGCGTTGGAGAAAGGGGTTTTAGGCCCCTCTCTTACAATGAGCAGTTCTTC. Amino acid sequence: CSVGERGFRPLSYNEQFF.

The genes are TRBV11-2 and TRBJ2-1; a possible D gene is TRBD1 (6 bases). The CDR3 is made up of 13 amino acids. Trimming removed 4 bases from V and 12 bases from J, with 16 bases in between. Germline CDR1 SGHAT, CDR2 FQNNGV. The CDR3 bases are TGTGCCAGCAGCTGGGGTCCCGGGACACTGCAGTTCTTC. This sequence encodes CASSWGPGTLQFF.

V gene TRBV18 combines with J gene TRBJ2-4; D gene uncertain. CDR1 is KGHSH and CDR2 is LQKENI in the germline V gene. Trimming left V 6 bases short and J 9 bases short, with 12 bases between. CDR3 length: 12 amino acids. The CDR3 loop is CASSPRNLIQYF. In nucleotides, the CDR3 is TGTGCCAGCTCGCCCCGTAACCTCATTCAGTACTTC.

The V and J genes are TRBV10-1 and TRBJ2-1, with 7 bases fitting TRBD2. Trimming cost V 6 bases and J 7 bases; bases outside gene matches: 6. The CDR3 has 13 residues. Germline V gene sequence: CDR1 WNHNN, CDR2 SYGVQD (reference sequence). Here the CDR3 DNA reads TGCGCCAGCAGAGCTGCCGGGGGGAATGAGCAGTTCTTC. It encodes CASRAAGGNEQFF.

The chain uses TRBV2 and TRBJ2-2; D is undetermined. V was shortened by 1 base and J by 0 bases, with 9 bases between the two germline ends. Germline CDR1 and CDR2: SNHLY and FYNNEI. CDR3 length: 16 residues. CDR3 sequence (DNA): TGTGCCAGCAGTGAAGGGCCCAGCGCGAACACCGGGGAGCTGTTTTTT. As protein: CASSEGPSANTGELFF.

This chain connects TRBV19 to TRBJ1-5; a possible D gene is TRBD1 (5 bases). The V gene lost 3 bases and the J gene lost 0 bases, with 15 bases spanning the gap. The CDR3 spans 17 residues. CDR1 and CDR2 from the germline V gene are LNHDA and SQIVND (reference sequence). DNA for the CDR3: TGTGCCAGTAGTATTAGCCAGGGACCGATTAGCAATCAGCCCCAGCATTTT. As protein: CASSISQGPISNQPQHF.

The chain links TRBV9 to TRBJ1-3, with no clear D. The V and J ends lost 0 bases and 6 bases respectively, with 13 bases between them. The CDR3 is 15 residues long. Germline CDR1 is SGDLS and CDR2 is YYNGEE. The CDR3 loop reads CASSVAVGVKNTIYF. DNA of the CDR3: TGTGCCAGCAGCGTAGCGGTTGGTGTTAAAAACACCATATATTTT.

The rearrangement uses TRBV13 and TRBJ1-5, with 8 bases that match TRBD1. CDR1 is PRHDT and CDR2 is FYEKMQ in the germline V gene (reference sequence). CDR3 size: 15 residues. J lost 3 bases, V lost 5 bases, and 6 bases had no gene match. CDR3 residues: CASSKKTGDNQPQHF. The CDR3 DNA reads TGTGCCAGCAGCAAGAAGACAGGGGACAATCAGCCCCAGCATTTT.

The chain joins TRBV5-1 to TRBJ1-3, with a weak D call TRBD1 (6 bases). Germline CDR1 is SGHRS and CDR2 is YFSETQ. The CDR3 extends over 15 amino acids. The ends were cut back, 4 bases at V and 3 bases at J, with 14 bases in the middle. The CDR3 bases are TGCGCCAGCAGCGCAAGGGGGGAGAGTGGAAACACCATATATTTT. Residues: CASSARGESGNTIYF.

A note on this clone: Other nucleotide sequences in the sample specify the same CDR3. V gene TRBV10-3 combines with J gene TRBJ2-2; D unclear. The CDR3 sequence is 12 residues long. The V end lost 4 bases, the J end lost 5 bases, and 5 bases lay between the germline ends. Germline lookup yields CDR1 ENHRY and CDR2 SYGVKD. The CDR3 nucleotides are TGTGCCATCAGTGTGGGGACCGGGGAGCTGTTTTTT. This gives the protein CAISVGTGELFF.

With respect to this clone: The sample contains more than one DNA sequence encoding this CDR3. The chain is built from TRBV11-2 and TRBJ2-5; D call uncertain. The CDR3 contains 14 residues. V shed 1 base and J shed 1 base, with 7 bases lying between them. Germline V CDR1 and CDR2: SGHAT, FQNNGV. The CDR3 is CASSLGGSQETQYF. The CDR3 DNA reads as TGTGCCAGCAGCTTAGGTGGCAGCCAAGAGACCCAGTACTTC. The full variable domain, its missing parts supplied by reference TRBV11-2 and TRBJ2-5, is EAGVAQSPRYKIIEKRQSVAFWCNPISGHATLYWYQQILGQGPKLLIQFQNNGVVDDSQLPKDRFSAERLKGVDSTLKIQPAKLEDSAVYLCASSLGGSQETQYFGPGTRLLVL.

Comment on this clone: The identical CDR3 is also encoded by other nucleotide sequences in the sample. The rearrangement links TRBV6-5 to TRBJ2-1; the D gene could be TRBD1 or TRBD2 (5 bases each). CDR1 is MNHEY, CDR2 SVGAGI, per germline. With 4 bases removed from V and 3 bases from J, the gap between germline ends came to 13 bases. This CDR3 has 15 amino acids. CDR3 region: CASSSSGGGYNEQFF. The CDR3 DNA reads TGTGCCAGCAGTTCCTCGGGTGGGGGCTACAATGAGCAGTTCTTC.

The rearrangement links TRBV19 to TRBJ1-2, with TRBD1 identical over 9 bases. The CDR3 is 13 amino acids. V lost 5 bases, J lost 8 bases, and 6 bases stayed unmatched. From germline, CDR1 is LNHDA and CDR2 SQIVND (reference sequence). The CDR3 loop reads CASSPGTGNGYTF. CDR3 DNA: TGTGCCAGTAGTCCGGGGACAGGGAACGGCTACACCTTC.

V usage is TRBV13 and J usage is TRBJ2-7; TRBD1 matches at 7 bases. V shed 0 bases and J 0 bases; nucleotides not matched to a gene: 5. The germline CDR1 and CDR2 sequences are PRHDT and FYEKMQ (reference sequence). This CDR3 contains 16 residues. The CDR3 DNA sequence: TGTGCCAGCAGCTTAGGCCGGGACAGCAACTCCTACGAGCAGTACTTC. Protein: CASSLGRDSNSYEQYF.

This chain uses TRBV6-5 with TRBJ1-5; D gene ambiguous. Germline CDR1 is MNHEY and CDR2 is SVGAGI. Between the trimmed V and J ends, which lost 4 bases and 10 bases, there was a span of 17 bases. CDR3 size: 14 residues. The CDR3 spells CASSSGRRQDPQHF. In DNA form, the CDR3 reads TGTGCCAGCAGTTCCGGGCGGCGCCAGGATCCCCAGCATTTT.

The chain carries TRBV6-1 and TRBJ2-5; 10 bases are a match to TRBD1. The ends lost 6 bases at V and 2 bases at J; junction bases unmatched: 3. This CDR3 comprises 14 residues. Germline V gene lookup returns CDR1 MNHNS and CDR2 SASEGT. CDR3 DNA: TGTGCCAGCAGCACGGACAGGGGGCAAGAGACCCAGTACTTC. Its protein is CASSTDRGQETQYF.

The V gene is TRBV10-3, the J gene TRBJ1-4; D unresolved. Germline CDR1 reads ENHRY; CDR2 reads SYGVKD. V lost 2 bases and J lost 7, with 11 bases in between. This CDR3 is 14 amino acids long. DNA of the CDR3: TGTGCCATCAGTGAGAGGGCCGGGAGTGAAAAACTGTTTTTT. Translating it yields CAISERAGSEKLFF.